This T cell receptor (beta chain) came from a study of breast tumors, draining lymph nodes, adjacent tissues. This clonotype has ten or more counts. Samples came from axillary lymph nodes draining the breast cancer. The ends lost 5 bases at V and 3 bases at J; junction bases unmatched: 1. CDR3 length: 13 residues. Germline V gene lookup returns CDR1 SGHTA and CDR2 FQGNSA. TCRdb reprocessed the multiplex PCR reads via MiXCR and lists one record per CDR3 protein. The data hold under 110,000 distinct CDR3 sequences, with 30% observed a single time. This sequence originates from a female donor with breast cancer. Some clones in this sample may be carry-over from other donors' samples. Sequencing input: axillary lymph node tissue. The rearrangement uses TRBV7-2 and TRBJ2-5; 9 nucleotides align to TRBD1. The CDR3 nucleotides read TGTGCCAGCAGCCGGGACAGGGAAGAGACCCAGTACTTC. Its translation is CASSRDREETQYF.